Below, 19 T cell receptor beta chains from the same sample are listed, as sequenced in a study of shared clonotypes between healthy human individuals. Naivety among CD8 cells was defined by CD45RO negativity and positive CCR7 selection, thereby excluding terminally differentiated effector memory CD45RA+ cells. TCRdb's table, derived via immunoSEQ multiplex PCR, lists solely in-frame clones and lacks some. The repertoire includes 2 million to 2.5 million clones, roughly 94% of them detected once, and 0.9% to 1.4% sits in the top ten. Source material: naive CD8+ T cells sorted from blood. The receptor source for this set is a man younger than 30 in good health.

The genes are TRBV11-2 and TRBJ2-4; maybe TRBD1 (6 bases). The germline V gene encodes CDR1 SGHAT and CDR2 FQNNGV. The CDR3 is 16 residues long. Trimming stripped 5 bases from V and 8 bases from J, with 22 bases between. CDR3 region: CASSTLVGSSGDIQYF. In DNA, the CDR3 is TGTGCCAGCAGCACGCTTGTGGGCAGCTCAGGGGACATTCAGTACTTC.

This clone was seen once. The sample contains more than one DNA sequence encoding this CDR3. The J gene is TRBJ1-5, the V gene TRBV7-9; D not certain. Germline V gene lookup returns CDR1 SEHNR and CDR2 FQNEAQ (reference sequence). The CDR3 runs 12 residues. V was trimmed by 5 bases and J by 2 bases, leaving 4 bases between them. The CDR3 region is CASSPGNQPQHF. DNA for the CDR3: TGTGCCAGCAGCCCCGGCAATCAGCCCCAGCATTTT.

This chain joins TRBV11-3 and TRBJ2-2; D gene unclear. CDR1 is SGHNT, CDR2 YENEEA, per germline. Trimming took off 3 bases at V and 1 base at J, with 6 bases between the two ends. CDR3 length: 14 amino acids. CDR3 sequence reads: CASSFIGNTGELFF. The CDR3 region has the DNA TGTGCCAGCAGCTTCATTGGGAACACCGGGGAGCTGTTTTTT.

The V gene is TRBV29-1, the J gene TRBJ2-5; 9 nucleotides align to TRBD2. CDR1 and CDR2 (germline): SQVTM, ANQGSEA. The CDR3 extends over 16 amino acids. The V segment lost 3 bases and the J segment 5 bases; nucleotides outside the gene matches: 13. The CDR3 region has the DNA TGCAGCGTTGATCCCGGGTTTAGCGGGGGTCAGGAGACCCAGTACTTC. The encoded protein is CSVDPGFSGGQETQYF.

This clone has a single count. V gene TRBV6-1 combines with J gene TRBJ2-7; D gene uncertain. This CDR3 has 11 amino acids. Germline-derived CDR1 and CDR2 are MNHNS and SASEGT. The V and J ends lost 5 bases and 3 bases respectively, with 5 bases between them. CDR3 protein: CASSYNYEQYF. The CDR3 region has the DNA TGTGCCAGCAGTTACAACTACGAGCAGTACTTC.

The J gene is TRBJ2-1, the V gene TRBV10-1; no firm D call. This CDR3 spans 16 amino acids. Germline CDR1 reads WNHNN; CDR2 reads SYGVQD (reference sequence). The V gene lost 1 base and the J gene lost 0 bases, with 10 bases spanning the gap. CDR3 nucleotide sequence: TGCGCCAGCAGTGAGTTAGTTGAAAGCTCCTACAATGAGCAGTTCTTC. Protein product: CASSELVESSYNEQFF.

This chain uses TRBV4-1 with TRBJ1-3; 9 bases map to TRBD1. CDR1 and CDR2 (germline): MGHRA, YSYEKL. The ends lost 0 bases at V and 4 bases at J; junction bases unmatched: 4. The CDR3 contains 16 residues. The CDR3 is CASSQEDRGKGNTIYF. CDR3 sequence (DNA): TGCGCCAGCAGCCAAGAAGACAGGGGGAAAGGAAACACCATATATTTT.

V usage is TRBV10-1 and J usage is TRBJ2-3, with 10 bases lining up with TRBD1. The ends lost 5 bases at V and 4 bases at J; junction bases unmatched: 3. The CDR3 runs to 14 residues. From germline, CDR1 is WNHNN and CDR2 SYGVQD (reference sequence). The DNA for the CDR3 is TGCGCCAGCAGTATCGACAGGGGGCCAGATACGCAGTATTTT. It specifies CASSIDRGPDTQYF.

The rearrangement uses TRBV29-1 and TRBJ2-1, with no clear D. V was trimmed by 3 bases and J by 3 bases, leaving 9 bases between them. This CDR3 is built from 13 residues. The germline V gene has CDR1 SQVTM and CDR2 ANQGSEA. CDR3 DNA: TGCAGCGTTGATCCAGCGAACTACAATGAGCAGTTCTTC. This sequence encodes CSVDPANYNEQFF.

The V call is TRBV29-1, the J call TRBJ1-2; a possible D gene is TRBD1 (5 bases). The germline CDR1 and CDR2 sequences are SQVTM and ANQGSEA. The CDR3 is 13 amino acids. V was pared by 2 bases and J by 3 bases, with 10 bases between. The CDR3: CSVEHDSYYGYTF. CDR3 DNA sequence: TGCAGCGTTGAACACGACAGTTACTATGGCTACACCTTC.

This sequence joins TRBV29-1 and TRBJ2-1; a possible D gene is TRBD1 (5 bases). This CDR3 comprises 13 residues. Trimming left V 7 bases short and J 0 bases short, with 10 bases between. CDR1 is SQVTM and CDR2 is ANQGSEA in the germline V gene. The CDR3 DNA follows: TGCAGCGCAGACAGTGGCTCCTACAATGAGCAGTTCTTC. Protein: CSADSGSYNEQFF.

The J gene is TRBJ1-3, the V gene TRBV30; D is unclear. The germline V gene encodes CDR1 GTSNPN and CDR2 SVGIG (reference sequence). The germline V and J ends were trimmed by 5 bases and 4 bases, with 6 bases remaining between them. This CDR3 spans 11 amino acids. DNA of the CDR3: TGTGCCTGGGATGCAGGAAACACCATATATTTT. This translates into CAWDAGNTIYF.

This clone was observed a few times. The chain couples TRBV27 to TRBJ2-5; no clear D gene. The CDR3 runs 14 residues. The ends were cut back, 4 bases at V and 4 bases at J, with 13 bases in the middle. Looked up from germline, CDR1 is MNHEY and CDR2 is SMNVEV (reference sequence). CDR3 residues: CASSSQTRGETQYF. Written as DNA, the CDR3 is TGTGCCAGCAGTTCTCAGACAAGAGGAGAGACCCAGTACTTC.

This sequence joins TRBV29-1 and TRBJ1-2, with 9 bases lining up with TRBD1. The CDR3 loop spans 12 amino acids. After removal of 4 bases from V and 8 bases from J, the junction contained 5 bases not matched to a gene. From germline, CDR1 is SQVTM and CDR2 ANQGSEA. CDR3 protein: CSVVGQGFGYTF. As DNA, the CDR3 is TGCAGCGTTGTGGGACAGGGTTTCGGCTACACCTTC. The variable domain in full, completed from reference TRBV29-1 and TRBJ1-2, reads SAVISQKPSRDICQRGTSLTIQCQVDSQVTMMFWYRQQPGQSLTLIATANQGSEATYESGFVIDKFPISRPNLTFSTLTVSNMSPEDSSIYLCSVVGQGFGYTFGSGTRLTVV.

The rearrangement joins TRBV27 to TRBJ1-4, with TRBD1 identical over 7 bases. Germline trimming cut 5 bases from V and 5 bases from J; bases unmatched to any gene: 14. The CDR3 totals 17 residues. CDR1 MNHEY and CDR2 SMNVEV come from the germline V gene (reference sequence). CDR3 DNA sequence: TGTGCCAGCAGTCCGGTCCGGACCAGGGGGAGGAATGAAAAACTGTTTTTT. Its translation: CASSPVRTRGRNEKLFF.

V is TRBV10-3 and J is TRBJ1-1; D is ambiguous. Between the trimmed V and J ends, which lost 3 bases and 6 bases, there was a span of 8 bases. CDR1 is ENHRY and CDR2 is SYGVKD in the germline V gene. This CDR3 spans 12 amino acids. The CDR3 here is CAISDYDSEAFF. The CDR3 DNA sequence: TGTGCCATCAGTGACTATGATTCTGAAGCTTTCTTT.

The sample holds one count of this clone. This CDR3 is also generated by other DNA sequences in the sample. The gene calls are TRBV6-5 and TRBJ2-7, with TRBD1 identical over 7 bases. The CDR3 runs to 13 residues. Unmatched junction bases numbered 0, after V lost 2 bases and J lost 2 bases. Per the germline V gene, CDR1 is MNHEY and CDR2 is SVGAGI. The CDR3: CASSYQGAYEQYF. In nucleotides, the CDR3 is TGTGCCAGCAGTTACCAGGGGGCCTACGAGCAGTACTTC.

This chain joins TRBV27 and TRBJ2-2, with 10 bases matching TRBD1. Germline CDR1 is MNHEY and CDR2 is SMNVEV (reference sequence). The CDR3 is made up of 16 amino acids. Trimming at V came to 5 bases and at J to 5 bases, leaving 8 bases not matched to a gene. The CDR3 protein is CASSTPGQGFTGELFF. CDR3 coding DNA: TGTGCCAGCAGTACCCCGGGACAGGGGTTTACCGGGGAGCTGTTTTTT.

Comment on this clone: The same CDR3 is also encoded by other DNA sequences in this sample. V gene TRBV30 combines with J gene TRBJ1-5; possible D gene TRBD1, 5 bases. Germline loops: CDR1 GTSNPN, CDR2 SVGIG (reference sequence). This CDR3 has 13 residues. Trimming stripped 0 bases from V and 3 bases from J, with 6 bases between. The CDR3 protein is CAWSVQDNQPQHF. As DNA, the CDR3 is TGTGCCTGGAGTGTACAGGACAATCAGCCCCAGCATTTT.